This entry features one T cell receptor beta chain sequence. Its cognate antigen has yet to be identified. The record has no base qualities; no much larger clone is one base away. The CDR3 regions of human TCRbeta chains were subjected to immunosequencing. The paper's processing steps were these. TCRs in the repertoires were compared against a reference library of SARS-CoV-2-specific TCRs that had been generated with the MIRA antigen-specificity platform. Breadth was defined as the fraction of unique TCRs that were SARS-CoV-2-associated. Depth was defined as the fraction of total T cells that were SARS-CoV-2-associated. Using the MIRA data, each spike-specific TCR was mapped to the spike region that the TCR reacts to and placed in a CD4 or CD8 class. Log10-transformed breadth and depth values were compared by one-way ANOVA with Sidak's multiple comparisons tests. What TCRdb holds here is the immuneACCESS table cut down to in-frame rearrangements. Part of the clones is not present; checked against another copy, under half of the missing clones reflect an unresolved V gene, and the others are unexplained. That table furnishes V, J and clone size, whereas the DNA furnished D and trimming. Across this sample there are under 130,000 clones, with 89% seen only once. Roughly 45% of the sample rests with the top ten.

V loses 3 bases, J loses 3 bases, and the germline ends lie 15 bases apart. CDR1 SEHNR and CDR2 FQNEAQ are derived from the germline V gene (reference sequence). From cysteine to phenylalanine, the CDR3 is 15 amino acids long. Only the CDR3 region is kept as DNA, spanning 45 bases read in frame from base 1. The data originate from a study of T cell responses to AZD1222 COVID-19 vaccine (dated by TCRdb to about 2021). A note on the overall study: A total of 233 trial participants underwent TCR sequencing, of whom about 210 had received two doses of AZD1222 and about 25 had received two doses of the MenACWY control vaccine. Trial participants were enrolled into age subgroups of 18-55, 56-69 and 70-plus years, which contained about 150, 27 and 61 TCR-sequenced participants, respectively. The study at large found these results: Reportedly, close to half of the unique spike-specific TCRs recognized epitopes lying outside the regions that are mutated in the B.1.351 and B.1.1.7 variants. Conclusions about previously exposed vaccinees are limited, since just a handful of AZD1222 recipients were seropositive for SARS-CoV-2 at baseline. The 56-69-year group was small, and its depth increase did not reach significance, likely because of low power. Vaccine-associated CD4 TCRs spanned the whole spike protein, with dominant responses in regions 160-218 and 743-854. Because no day 14 peak-response samples were available, repertoires were characterized only after the peak T cell response. Most participants were white British and females outnumbered males, and the authors suggested that clonal diversity may have been underestimated. A significant rise in spike-specific TCR breadth and depth was observed after two AZD1222 doses relative to day 0 and relative to MenACWY recipients.

The time point label on this specimen signifies: about 28 days (+/-7) after the second vaccine dose. AZD1222 recipients given second doses at about 4 weeks or at about 12 weeks were pooled, since spike-specific TCR depth and breadth were not found to differ between the two schedules. Vaccinee samples were obtained from the UK trials COV001 and COV002, which included a single-blind randomized controlled phase 2/3 trial of AZD1222 (ChAdOx1 nCoV-19) in healthy adults. For TCRbeta chain sequencing, PBMC samples from trial participants were taken at day 0 and at day 28 after the second dose. The sequence derives from an adult who received the AZD1222 COVID-19 vaccine. The material was peripheral blood, obtained 28 days after the second AZD1222 dose. The chain uses TRBV7-9 and TRBJ2-7; a tentative D call is TRBD2 (5 bases match). The nucleotide sequence is TGTGCCAGCAGCTTGGTGTCCGGCGGGCACTACGAGCAGTACTTC. This gives the protein CASSLVSGGHYEQYF.